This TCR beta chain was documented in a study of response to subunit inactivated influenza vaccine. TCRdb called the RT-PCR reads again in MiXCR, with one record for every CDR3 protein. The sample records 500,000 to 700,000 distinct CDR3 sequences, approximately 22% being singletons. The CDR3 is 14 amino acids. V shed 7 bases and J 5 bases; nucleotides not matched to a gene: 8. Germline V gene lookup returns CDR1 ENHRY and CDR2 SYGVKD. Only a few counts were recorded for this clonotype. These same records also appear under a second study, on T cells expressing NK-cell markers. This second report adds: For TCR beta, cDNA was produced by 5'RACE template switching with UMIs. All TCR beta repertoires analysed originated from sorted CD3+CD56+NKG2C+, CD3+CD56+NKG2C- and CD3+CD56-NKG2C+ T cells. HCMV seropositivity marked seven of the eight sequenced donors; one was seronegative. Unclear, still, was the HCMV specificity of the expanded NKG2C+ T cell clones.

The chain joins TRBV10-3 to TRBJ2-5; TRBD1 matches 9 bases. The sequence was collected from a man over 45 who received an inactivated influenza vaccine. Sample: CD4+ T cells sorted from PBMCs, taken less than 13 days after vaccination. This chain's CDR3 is CAIKGDRDSETQYF. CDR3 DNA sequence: TGTGCCATCAAGGGGGACAGGGATTCGGAGACCCAGTACTTC.